The clone carrying this TCR beta chain was observed a handful of times. This sample is part of a study of spatial heterogeneity in lung cancer. Study-level information: Sequencing covered available follow-up PBMC samples collected a median of about two years after resection.

Time point noted: blood at routine non-recurrence follow-up after resection. Tumor, nontumor lung or frozen PBMC supplied whole RNA, sequenced without sorting. The CDR3 totals 16 residues. Germline V CDR1 and CDR2: KGHDR, SFDVKD. Trimming took 10 bases from V and 4 from J; bases not matched to a gene: 16. In TCRdb, the 5' RACE reads were re-called with MiXCR into one record per CDR3 protein. This sample has some 120,000 distinct CDR3 sequences; 10% to 15% occur once, and the top ten carry 15% to 20%. This receptor was taken from a male donor with early-stage non-small cell lung cancer. V usage is TRBV24-1 and J usage is TRBJ1-2; 8 bases agree with TRBD1. Here the sequenced sample was PBMCs, taken at follow-up. The CDR3 reads CATRGDRPHHGYGYTF. The CDR3 nucleotides are TGTGCCACGCGAGGGGACAGGCCCCACCATGGCTATGGCTACACCTTC.